The rows below give T cell receptor beta chains drawn from one sample of a study of neoadjuvant anti-PD-1 for oral cavity cancer. Measured with immunoSEQ multiplex PCR; TCRdb has only the in-frame clones, and not every one. The sample gives about 12,000 clones, 50% to 75% of which show up once; approximately 2.3% is in the top ten. This sample comprised PBMCs, obtained before nivolumab (anti-PD-1) treatment. The origin of the receptors is a person between 40 and 80 years old with oral cavity squamous cell carcinoma. The CDR3 runs from the conserved cysteine through the conserved F or W. The D gene is left open where the match is weak. Clone size is given for some rows only: seen once, a few or many times, or a class if the clone is expanded.

TRBV18,-,-,TRBJ2-3,CASSPPTSRGEYF,TGTGCCAGCTCACCACCGACATCACGAGGGGAGTATTTT
TRBV5-1,few,-,TRBJ2-7,CASSLSGGADLQYF,TGCGCCAGCAGCCTGAGTGGTGGTGCAGATCTGCAGTACTTC
TRBV5-4,-,TRBD2,TRBJ2-5,CASSPQRGQETQYF,TGTGCCAGCAGCCCTCAGCGGGGTCAAGAGACCCAGTACTTC
TRBV5-4,-,-,TRBJ2-3,CASSLRTQSTDTQYF,TGTGCCAGCAGCCTCCGGACTCAGAGCACAGATACGCAGTATTTT
TRBV15,-,TRBD1,TRBJ1-2,CATSSGLQGPGYGYTF,TGTGCCACCAGCAGCGGATTACAGGGGCCCGGCTATGGCTACACCTTC
TRBV7-2,once,-,TRBJ1-5,CASSLVGLTTTSNQPQHF,TGTGCCAGCAGCTTAGTGGGACTGACGACGACGAGCAATCAGCCCCAGCATTTT
TRBV5-1,-,TRBD1,TRBJ1-3,CASSSLGQGAPSSGNTIYF,TGCGCCAGCAGCTCCTTGGGACAGGGGGCCCCAAGCTCTGGAAACACCATATATTTT
TRBV11-2,-,-,TRBJ1-4,CASSLGRKNEKLFF,TGTGCCAGCAGCTTAGGACGGAAGAATGAAAAACTGTTTTTT
TRBV19,once,-,TRBJ1-5,CASSIQGSNQPQHF,TGTGCCAGTAGTATTCAAGGATCCAATCAGCCCCAGCATTTT
TRBV5-1,-,TRBD2,TRBJ2-3,CASSRGTSGGGTDTQYF,TGCGCCAGCAGCCGCGGGACTAGCGGGGGGGGCACAGATACGCAGTATTTT
TRBV6-1,-,-,TRBJ2-3,CASGIAEPPDTQYF,TGTGCCAGCGGTATAGCGGAGCCTCCCGATACGCAGTATTTT
TRBV6-5,-,-,TRBJ2-1,CASSTPGYVNEQFF,TGTGCCAGCAGTACCCCGGGATACGTCAATGAGCAGTTCTTC
TRBV7-2,-,TRBD1,TRBJ1-6,CASSLRRGTGDYNSPLHF,TGTGCCAGCAGCTTAAGGCGGGGGACAGGGGACTATAATTCACCCCTCCACTTT
TRBV5-8,-,TRBD2,TRBJ2-1,CASRGLAGTYNEQFF,TGTGCCAGCAGAGGACTAGCGGGAACCTACAATGAGCAGTTCTTC
TRBV11-2,-,-,TRBJ2-2,CASSVWGTGELFF,TGTGCCAGCAGCGTCTGGGGAACCGGGGAGCTGTTTTTT
TRBV10-3,-,TRBD2,TRBJ2-3,CAIRPLAGGQDTQYF,TGTGCCATCAGACCCCTAGCGGGGGGTCAAGATACGCAGTATTTT
TRBV5-4,-,-,TRBJ2-3,CASSSPAKGTDTQYF,TGTGCCAGCAGCAGCCCGGCCAAAGGGACAGATACGCAGTATTTT
TRBV19,-,TRBD1,TRBJ2-2,CASSRGTNTGELFF,TGTGCCAGTAGCAGGGGGACCAACACCGGGGAGCTGTTTTTT
TRBV7-9,few,TRBD2,TRBJ2-1,CASSLGTSTRYNEQFF,TGTGCCAGCAGCCTCGGGACTAGCACCAGATACAATGAGCAGTTCTTC
TRBV2,-,-,TRBJ2-2,CASLRGARTGELFF,TGTGCCAGCTTAAGGGGGGCGAGAACCGGGGAGCTGTTTTTT
TRBV6-6,-,-,TRBJ2-5,CASTYQETQYF,TGTGCCAGCACTTACCAAGAGACCCAGTACTTC
TRBV12-2,few,-,TRBJ2-7,CASRSPGPRVYEQYF,TGTGCAAGTCGTTCTCCGGGCCCGCGAGTCTACGAGCAGTACTTC
TRBV30,once,-,TRBJ1-1,CAWREGDWYTEAFF,TGTGCCTGGAGGGAGGGGGATTGGTACACTGAAGCTTTCTTT
TRBV4-2,-,TRBD1,TRBJ2-7,CASSQDGTGAGGEQYF,TGTGCCAGCAGCCAAGACGGGACAGGGGCAGGAGGAGAGCAGTACTTC
TRBV5-1,few,TRBD1,TRBJ1-1,CASSEGRDRGLHTEAFF,TGCGCCAGCAGCGAAGGTCGGGACAGGGGGCTACACACTGAAGCTTTCTTT
TRBV15,-,-,TRBJ1-4,CATSRVGVGETNEKLFF,TGTGCCACCAGCAGGGTAGGAGTAGGGGAAACTAATGAAAAACTGTTTTTT
TRBV6-1,-,-,TRBJ1-5,CASSEIPGGFFKYSNQPQHF,TGTGCCAGCAGTGAAATCCCGGGGGGTTTTTTTAAATATAGCAATCAGCCCCAGCATTTT
TRBV10-1,few,-,TRBJ1-1,CASSVEQWTEAFF,TGCGCCAGCAGTGTAGAACAGTGGACTGAAGCTTTCTTT
TRBV7-9,-,-,TRBJ2-4,CASSFERNIQYF,TGTGCCAGCAGCTTCGAGAGAAACATTCAGTACTTC
TRBV29-1,once,-,TRBJ1-2,CSVDTWDYGYTF,TGCAGCGTTGATACCTGGGACTATGGCTACACCTTC
TRBV29-1,-,TRBD2,TRBJ2-1,CSAWGLAGATYNEQFF,TGCAGCGCCTGGGGACTAGCGGGGGCCACCTACAATGAGCAGTTCTTC
TRBV5-4,-,-,TRBJ1-1,CASSSQHTWEAFF,TGTGCCAGCAGCTCCCAACATACCTGGGAAGCTTTCTTT
TRBV6-5,-,TRBD1,TRBJ1-1,CASRYADRDPEAFF,TGTGCCAGCAGGTACGCTGACAGGGACCCCGAAGCTTTCTTT
TRBV6-1,few,-,TRBJ1-4,CASSEARQLNEKLFF,TGTGCCAGCAGTGAAGCTCGGCAGCTTAATGAAAAACTGTTTTTT
TRBV5-4,-,TRBD2,TRBJ2-6,CASSLGTSVHSGANVLTF,TGTGCCAGCAGCTTGGGGACTAGCGTGCACTCTGGGGCCAACGTCCTGACTTTC
TRBV5-1,-,-,TRBJ2-7,CASSPTGSRYEQYF,TGCGCCAGCAGCCCGACAGGTAGTAGGTACGAGCAGTACTTC
TRBV20-1,-,-,TRBJ1-1,CSAGRTEAFF,TGCAGTGCTGGACGTACTGAAGCTTTCTTT
TRBV4-2,once,-,TRBJ2-7,CASSQDAGVGEQYF,TGTGCCAGCAGCCAAGATGCAGGGGTGGGTGAGCAGTACTTC
TRBV10-2,-,TRBD1,TRBJ1-3,CASMMTGGGNTIYF,TGCGCCAGCATGATGACAGGGGGCGGAAACACCATATATTTT
TRBV9,-,-,TRBJ2-2,CASSSLRGTGELFF,TGTGCCAGCAGCAGCCTGAGAGGAACCGGGGAGCTGTTTTTT
TRBV7-9,-,TRBD2,TRBJ2-7,CASSSGGSRDYNF,TGTGCCAGCAGCTCCGGCGGGTCCCGGGACTACAACTTC
TRBV28,-,-,TRBJ1-1,CASSPTTEAFF,TGTGCCAGCAGCCCCACCACTGAAGCTTTCTTT
TRBV6-5,-,-,TRBJ2-7,CASLRVGGIGEQYF,TGTGCCAGCCTCAGGGTTGGGGGGATAGGCGAGCAGTACTTC
TRBV5-4,-,TRBD1,TRBJ2-6,CASSLGDRGIGANVLTF,TGTGCCAGCAGCTTGGGAGACAGGGGGATTGGGGCCAACGTCCTGACTTTC
TRBV6-6,-,-,TRBJ1-3,CASTLQAVMAGNTIYF,TGTGCCAGCACCCTACAGGCCGTGATGGCTGGAAACACCATATATTTT
TRBV30,-,TRBD1,TRBJ1-5,CAWSFPGQFNQPQHF,TGTGCCTGGAGTTTTCCGGGACAGTTCAATCAGCCCCAGCATTTT
TRBV7-2,-,-,TRBJ2-1,CASSPLGAYNEQFF,TGTGCCAGCAGCCCCCTTGGGGCCTACAATGAGCAGTTCTTC
TRBV5-1,few,TRBD2,TRBJ2-7,CASSREGTSVEQYF,TGCGCCAGCAGCAGGGAGGGGACTTCCGTCGAGCAGTACTTC
TRBV28,-,TRBD1,TRBJ1-1,CASSFPYRGDAFF,TGTGCCAGCAGTTTTCCGTACAGGGGGGACGCTTTCTTT
TRBV5-1,-,-,TRBJ2-3,CASSLARVGRGTDTQYF,TGCGCCAGCAGCTTGGCCCGAGTGGGGAGAGGGACAGATACGCAGTATTTT
TRBV9,-,-,TRBJ2-3,CASSGLQGRGTDTQYF,TGTGCCAGCAGCGGGCTACAGGGGAGGGGGACAGATACGCAGTATTTT
TRBV2,-,TRBD2,TRBJ2-7,CASSETRLAAHEQYF,TGTGCCAGCAGTGAAACGCGACTAGCTGCCCACGAGCAGTACTTC
TRBV7-7,-,-,TRBJ1-1,CASSLRWNTEAFF,TGTGCCAGCAGCTTAAGGTGGAACACTGAAGCTTTCTTT
TRBV5-8,-,TRBD2,TRBJ2-1,CASSLGTSGSDEQFF,TGTGCCAGCAGCTTAGGGACTAGCGGGAGTGATGAGCAGTTCTTC
TRBV2,few,TRBD1,TRBJ1-5,CASSESLGTGGGQPQHF,TGTGCCAGCAGTGAAAGTTTAGGGACAGGGGGCGGGCAGCCCCAGCATTTT
TRBV6-1,few,-,TRBJ2-2,CASRAWTNTGELFF,TGTGCCAGCAGGGCATGGACGAACACCGGGGAGCTGTTTTTT
TRBV6-6,few,-,TRBJ1-6,CASSYLGPPNPPLHF,TGTGCCAGCAGTTACCTCGGACCTCCGAATCCACCCCTCCACTTT
TRBV11-2,-,-,TRBJ1-3,CASSHNSGNTIYF,TGTGCCAGCAGTCACAACTCTGGAAACACCATATATTTT
TRBV5-1,-,TRBD1,TRBJ1-2,CASSLEPRGLNYGYTF,TGCGCCAGCAGCTTGGAGCCCAGGGGGCTTAACTATGGCTACACCTTC
TRBV27,-,-,TRBJ2-3,CASSGDNTDTQYF,TGTGCCAGCAGTGGGGACAACACAGATACGCAGTATTTT